These T cell receptor beta chains were read from a single sample in a study of type 1 regulatory T cells. Each CDR3 protein gets one entry after TCRdb re-called the reads with MiXCR. The sample lists 60,000 to 75,000 distinct CDR3 sequences, less than 25% seen once, with 8.3% in the top ten. These TCRs are of unknown antigen specificity. Sequencing used cultured type 1 regulatory T (Tr1) cells, either the whole culture or a sorted fraction (not recorded which). Source of these receptors: a human donor in good health. The CDR3 runs from the conserved cysteine through the conserved F or W. The D gene is left open where the match is weak. Where a row states a size, it is once, few, many or the class of an expanded clone; other rows omit it.

D	V	J	size	CDR3	DNA
TRBD1	TRBV6-2/TRBV6-3	TRBJ1-2	many	CASGTGAFAGYTF	TGTGCCAGCGGGACAGGGGCTTTTGCTGGCTACACCTTC
TRBD2	TRBV10-3	TRBJ2-1	few	CAISESMGLGTSNEQFF	TGTGCCATCAGTGAGTCAATGGGACTAGGGACCTCCAATGAGCAGTTCTTC
-	TRBV27	TRBJ2-7	-	CASSLFIGSPYEQYF	TGTGCCAGCAGTTTATTCATCGGGAGCCCCTACGAGCAGTACTTC
-	TRBV20-1	TRBJ1-5	few	CSARDKGVGPQHF	TGCAGTGCTAGAGATAAAGGGGTTGGGCCCCAGCATTTT
-	TRBV6-1	TRBJ1-5	-	CASSGTGNQPQHF	TGTGCCAGCAGTGGGACCGGGAATCAGCCCCAGCATTTT
-	TRBV6-1	TRBJ2-3	few	CASSAQGTGREADTQYF	TGTGCCAGCAGTGCCCAAGGAACAGGGCGAGAGGCGGATACGCAGTATTTT
-	TRBV9	TRBJ2-2	-	CASSGYTGELFF	TGTGCCAGCAGCGGCTACACCGGGGAGCTGTTTTTT
-	TRBV7-8	TRBJ2-4	few	CASSLLPQVWNIQYF	TGTGCCAGCAGCTTACTTCCTCAGGTCTGGAACATTCAGTACTTC
-	TRBV29-1	TRBJ2-1	-	CNVRSSHNEQFF	TGCAACGTTCGTTCTAGCCACAATGAGCAGTTCTTC
TRBD2	TRBV7-2	TRBJ2-7	-	CASSVELSGTSGSYEQYF	TGTGCCAGCAGCGTTGAACTATCGGGGACTAGTGGTTCCTACGAGCAGTACTTC
TRBD2	TRBV28	TRBJ2-1	many	CASSSPTSGSNNEQFF	TGTGCCAGCAGTTCCCCGACTAGCGGGTCCAACAATGAGCAGTTCTTC
-	TRBV20-1	TRBJ2-7	-	CSARVWRRSSYEQYF	TGCAGTGCTAGAGTTTGGCGTAGGAGCTCCTACGAGCAGTACTTC
-	TRBV12-3/TRBV12-4	TRBJ2-7	-	CASSLSSGDPYEQYF	TGTGCCAGCAGTTTGTCGTCCGGCGACCCCTACGAGCAGTACTTC
TRBD1	TRBV29-1	TRBJ1-5	-	CSVRGPLNQPQHF	TGCAGCGTTAGGGGGCCCCTCAATCAGCCCCAGCATTTT
-	TRBV20-1	TRBJ1-6	once	CSARGVGPLHF	TGCAGTGCTAGAGGCGTGGGGCCCCTCCACTTT
TRBD2	TRBV7-8	TRBJ2-3	-	CASSLGGRDTQYF	TGTGCCAGCAGCTTAGGCGGGAGAGATACGCAGTATTTT
-	TRBV29-1	TRBJ2-3	-	CSVEDLLGAWGTDTQYF	TGCAGCGTTGAAGATCTGTTGGGGGCCTGGGGCACAGATACGCAGTATTTT
-	TRBV25-1	TRBJ2-3	-	CASSERPTDTQYF	TGTGCCAGCAGTGAACGACCCACAGATACGCAGTATTTT
TRBD2	TRBV10-3	TRBJ2-3	-	CAISLAGAPDTQYF	TGTGCCATCAGTTTAGCGGGAGCGCCAGATACGCAGTATTTT
-	TRBV7-3	TRBJ2-1	few	CASSLSGIRGNEQFF	TGTGCCAGCAGCTTATCGGGAATCCGGGGGAATGAGCAGTTCTTC
-	TRBV10-3	TRBJ1-2	few	CAISGEGNYGYTF	TGTGCCATCAGTGGGGAAGGGAACTATGGCTACACCTTC
-	TRBV9	TRBJ1-3	many	CASSATQGNTIYF	TGTGCCAGCAGCGCCACACAGGGAAACACCATATATTTT
-	TRBV14	TRBJ2-3	-	CASSPADRVDTQYF	TGTGCCAGCAGCCCGGCGGACAGAGTAGATACGCAGTATTTT
-	TRBV25-1	TRBJ1-3	-	CASSGPDSLSGNTIYF	TGTGCCAGCAGTGGACCGGACAGCCTCTCTGGAAACACCATATATTTT
TRBD2	TRBV5-1	TRBJ2-1	many	CASSSTTSDDQFF	TGCGCCAGCAGCTCGACGACTAGCGATGATCAGTTCTTC
-	TRBV10-3	TRBJ2-5	-	CAIRTDTLETQYF	TGTGCCATCAGGACCGATACTCTCGAGACCCAGTACTTC
-	TRBV30	TRBJ1-2	few	CAWSRQLYGYTF	TGTGCCTGGAGTCGGCAGCTCTATGGCTACACCTTC
-	TRBV20-1	TRBJ2-4	few	CSARSGVLAKNIQYF	TGCAGTGCTAGATCAGGGGTTCTAGCCAAAAACATTCAGTACTTC
TRBD2	TRBV4-1	TRBJ2-1	-	CASSPRSGGIYNEQFF	TGCGCCAGCAGCCCACGAAGCGGGGGGATCTACAATGAGCAGTTCTTC
-	TRBV19	TRBJ1-2	few	CASSIDQGSYGYTF	TGTGCCAGTAGTATAGATCAAGGCTCATATGGCTACACCTTC
TRBD1	TRBV27	TRBJ1-4	few	CASSLNRGHGKLFF	TGTGCCAGCAGTCTGAACAGGGGGCACGGAAAACTGTTTTTT
-	TRBV12-3/TRBV12-4	TRBJ2-7	many	CASSFRTAGAYEQYF	TGTGCCAGCAGTTTTCGGACAGCGGGCGCCTACGAGCAGTACTTC
-	TRBV12-3/TRBV12-4	TRBJ1-5	many	CASSLGNQPQHF	TGTGCCAGCAGTTTAGGGAATCAGCCCCAGCATTTT
TRBD1	TRBV5-1	TRBJ1-6	many	CASSPGQGNSPLHF	TGCGCCAGCAGCCCGGGACAGGGGAATTCACCCCTCCACTTT
-	TRBV20-1	TRBJ1-1	few	CSARDIGTEAFF	TGCAGTGCTAGAGATATCGGTACTGAAGCTTTCTTT
TRBD2	TRBV12-5	TRBJ2-7	few	CASGLPGGEQYF	TGTGCTAGTGGTTTGCCGGGGGGCGAGCAGTACTTC
-	TRBV30	TRBJ1-6	-	CAWSVVTANSPLHF	TGTGCCTGGAGTGTCGTCACAGCCAATTCACCCCTCCACTTT
-	TRBV5-1	TRBJ2-1	-	CASSRAGYSYNEQFF	TGCGCCAGCAGCCGAGCAGGGTACTCCTACAATGAGCAGTTCTTC
-	TRBV28	TRBJ2-7	-	CATGTAYEQYF	TGCGCCACGGGTACGGCCTACGAGCAGTACTTC
-	TRBV30	TRBJ1-6	-	CAWTVENSPLHF	TGTGCCTGGACGGTCGAAAATTCGCCCCTCCACTTT
TRBD1	TRBV6-5	TRBJ1-2	-	CASSRQGAGNYGYTF	TGTGCCAGCAGTCGACAGGGGGCCGGAAACTATGGCTACACCTTC
TRBD1	TRBV15	TRBJ2-4	-	CATSRALGGNIQYF	TGTGCCACCAGCAGAGCCCTAGGGGGCAACATTCAGTACTTC